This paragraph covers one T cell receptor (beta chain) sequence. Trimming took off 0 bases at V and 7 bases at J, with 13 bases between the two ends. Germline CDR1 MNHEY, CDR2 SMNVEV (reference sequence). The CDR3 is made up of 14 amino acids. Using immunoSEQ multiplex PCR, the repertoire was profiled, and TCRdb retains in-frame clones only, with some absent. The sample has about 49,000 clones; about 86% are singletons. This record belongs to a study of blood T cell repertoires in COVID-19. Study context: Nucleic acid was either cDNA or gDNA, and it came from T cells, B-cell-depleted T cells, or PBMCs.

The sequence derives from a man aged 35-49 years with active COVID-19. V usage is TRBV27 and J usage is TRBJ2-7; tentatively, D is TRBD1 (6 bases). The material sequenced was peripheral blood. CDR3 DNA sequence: TGTGCCAGCAGTTTATCGGGGCAGGGGCGTGAGCAGTACTTC. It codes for CASSLSGQGREQYF.